The T cell receptor (beta chain) described here comes from a study of molecular identifiers for immune sequencing clone quantification. General study points: Over 97% of effector molecules, but under 1% in naive cells, were held by clones with more than 20 RNA copies. Spike-in Jurkat TCR RNA from a single cell reportedly registered among about a million naive cells.

CD8+CD4-CCR7+CD45RA+ cells were sorted as naive CD8 T cells. CDR3 size: 11 residues. Trimming pared 7 bases from V and 6 bases from J, leaving 10 bases between. CDR1 and CDR2 (germline): MNHEY, SVGEGT. Each CDR3 protein gets one entry after TCRdb re-called the PCR reads with MiXCR. The sample lists some 680,000 distinct CDR3 sequences, about 25% occurring once. On this clonotype itself: The antigen remains undetermined. A read error may be the cause here, since a much bigger clone is one base away. Given the absence of the conserved phenylalanine or tryptophan at the CDR3 end, a read error is likely.

The TCR originated in a human donor in good health. Some libraries in this study had Jurkat cell RNA spiked in. The chain employs TRBV6-2 or TRBV6-3 and TRBJ2-7; tentative D call: TRBD2 (5 bases). The specimen was naive CD8+ T cells from blood, with Jurkat cell RNA spiked in. Subset denoted: FACS-sorted CD8+CD4-CCR7+CD45RA+ naive T cells. The CDR3 here is CASTEGGEQYL. CDR3 nucleotide sequence: TGTGCCAGCACCGAGGGCGGCGAGCAGTACCTC.